The present entry profiles one T cell receptor (beta chain) with its context. What was sequenced were expressed TCRB transcripts, since all of the isolated RNA had been reverse transcribed. Assay: immunoSEQ multiplex PCR; the TCRdb copy retains only in-frame clones and omits some. The sample holds 970,000 or so clones, about a sixth seen once. This sample was included in a study of beta chain features in type 1 diabetes. By way of CD45RO/CCR7/CD25/CD127/CD95/CD27, the CD4+ regulatory, stem cell-like memory, central memory and naive cells were sorted. Germline V gives CDR1 MGHDK, CDR2 SYGVNS. J lost 1 base, V lost 6 bases, and 13 bases had no gene match. The CDR3 is 17 residues long.

The chain carries TRBV25-1 and TRBJ2-5; the match to TRBD1 covers 8 bases. Sequences were obtained from naive CD4+ T cells from blood. The origin of this receptor is a woman younger than 35 in good health. CDR3 protein: CASSPPGTGAVQETQYF. The DNA of the CDR3 is TGTGCCAGCAGCCCTCCCGGGACAGGAGCAGTCCAAGAGACCCAGTACTTC.